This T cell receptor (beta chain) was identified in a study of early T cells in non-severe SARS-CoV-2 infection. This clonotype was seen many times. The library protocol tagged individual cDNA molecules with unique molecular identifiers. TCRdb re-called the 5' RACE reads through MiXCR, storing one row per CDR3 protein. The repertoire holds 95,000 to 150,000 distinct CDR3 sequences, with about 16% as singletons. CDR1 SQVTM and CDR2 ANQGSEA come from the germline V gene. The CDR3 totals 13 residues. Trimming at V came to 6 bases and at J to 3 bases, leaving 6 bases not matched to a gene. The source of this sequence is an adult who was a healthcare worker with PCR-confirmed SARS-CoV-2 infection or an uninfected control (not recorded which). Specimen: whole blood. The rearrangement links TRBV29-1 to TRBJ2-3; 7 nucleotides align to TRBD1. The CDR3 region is CSVQGVLTDTQYF. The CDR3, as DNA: TGCAGCGTCCAGGGGGTCCTTACAGATACGCAGTATTTT.